The present entry profiles one T cell receptor beta chain with its context. This entry belongs to a study of blood T cell dynamics during melanoma immunotherapy. CDR3 length: 13 residues. V was pared by 3 bases and J by 4 bases, with 10 bases between. The V gene's germline CDR1 is SGHAT and CDR2 FQNNGV. The sample's time point: week 3, after first cycle of checkpoint inhibitor. One draw preceded checkpoint blockade; another followed its first cycle at week 3. At 12 weeks after first infusion, RECIST 1.1 defined response for most patients. Data came from immunoSEQ multiplex PCR; TCRdb stores just in-frame clones and leaves some out. This table holds about 16,000 clones, approximately 94% found once.

The sequencing used effector memory CD8+ T cells from blood, collected from a patient treated with checkpoint blockade. The sequence derives from a human donor with melanoma. The J gene is TRBJ2-7, the V gene TRBV11-2; D is undetermined. This CDR3 is CASSFEGPYEQYF. DNA of the CDR3: TGTGCCAGCAGCTTCGAAGGGCCATACGAGCAGTACTTC.